This paragraph covers one T cell receptor (beta chain) sequence. Trimming removed 2 bases from V and 4 bases from J, with 18 bases in between. The CDR3 length is 17 residues. Germline V gives CDR1 SGDLS, CDR2 YYNGEE. This specimen comes from a study of blood T cell repertoires in COVID-19. Across the whole study: The United States, Italy and Spain supplied acute and convalescent COVID-19 samples. PBMCs, B-cell-depleted T cells, or T cells provided the cDNA or gDNA that made up the material.

In the original analysis: Counts of nucleated cells, estimated from reference gene primer amplification, were obtained. Using immunoSEQ multiplex PCR, the repertoire was profiled, and TCRdb retains in-frame clones only, with some absent. The V and J calls and the clone size are those of that table, but D and trimming were determined from the DNA. The table lists 150,000 or so clones, 70% to 90% of them singletons. The chain employs TRBV9 and TRBJ2-2; D unclear. This receptor was identified in a man aged 40-49 years who had recovered from COVID-19. The specimen sequenced was peripheral blood. The CDR3 DNA follows: TGTGCCAGCAGCGTGAGGCCAACCTACCGCGTCACCGGGGAGCTGTTTTTT. Amino acid sequence: CASSVRPTYRVTGELFF.